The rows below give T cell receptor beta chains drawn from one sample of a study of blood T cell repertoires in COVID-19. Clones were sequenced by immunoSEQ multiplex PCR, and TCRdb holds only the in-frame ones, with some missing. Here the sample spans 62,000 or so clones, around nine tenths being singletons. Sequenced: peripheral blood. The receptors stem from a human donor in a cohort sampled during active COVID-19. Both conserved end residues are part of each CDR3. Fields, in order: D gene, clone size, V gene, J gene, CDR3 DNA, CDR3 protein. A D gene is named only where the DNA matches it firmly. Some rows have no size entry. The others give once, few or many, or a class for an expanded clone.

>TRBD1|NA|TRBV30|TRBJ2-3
TGTGCCTGGAGTGGGGGACAGACTTTAGATACGCAGTATTTT
CAWSGGQTLDTQYF
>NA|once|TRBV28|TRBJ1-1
TGTGCCAGCAGTTTAATGGGGGCGAACACTGAAGCTTTCTTT
CASSLMGANTEAFF
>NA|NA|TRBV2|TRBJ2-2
TGTGCCAGCGTCGGGGAGATCGGGACCGGGGAGCTGTTTTTT
CASVGEIGTGELFF
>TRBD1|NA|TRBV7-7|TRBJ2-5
TGTGCCAGCAGCTCTGGGTTCACCAACAGGGGGGTCGAGACCCAGTACTTC
CASSSGFTNRGVETQYF
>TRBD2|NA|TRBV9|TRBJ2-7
TGTGCCAGCAGCGGATCCGGGACTAGCGAATACCGCGAGCAGTACTTC
CASSGSGTSEYREQYF
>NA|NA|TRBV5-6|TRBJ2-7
TGTGCCAGCAGGATGTACCTATCAAAACCGTACGAGCAGTACTTC
CASRMYLSKPYEQYF
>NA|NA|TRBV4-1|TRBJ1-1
TGCGCCAGCAGCCAGCCAGGGAGGGGGGGCTTTAACCCCTCTGAAGCTTTCTTT
CASSQPGRGGFNPSEAFF
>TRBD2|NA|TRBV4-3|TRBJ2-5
TGCGCCAGCAGCCAAGGGGGGCTAGCGGGAGAGACCCAGTACTTC
CASSQGGLAGETQYF
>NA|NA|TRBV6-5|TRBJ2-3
TGTGCCAGCAGTTACGACAGGGGAGGGGCAGATACGCAGTATTTT
CASSYDRGGADTQYF
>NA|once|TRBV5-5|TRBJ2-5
TGTGCCAGCAGCTTGTCCGTCGGGGGATGGTACCAAGAGACCCAGTACTTC
CASSLSVGGWYQETQYF
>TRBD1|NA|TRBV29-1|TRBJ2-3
TGCAGCGTCCCCACCGGGACAGTCAGCTATACGCAGTATTTT
CSVPTGTVSYTQYF
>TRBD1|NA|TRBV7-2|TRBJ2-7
TGTGCCAGCAGCTTAGGACAGGGGAAGTACTTC
CASSLGQGKYF
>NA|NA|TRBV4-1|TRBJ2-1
TGCGCCAGCAGCCAAGACAGTCCCCCCTACAATGAGCAGTTCTTC
CASSQDSPPYNEQFF
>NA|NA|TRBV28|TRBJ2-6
TGTGCCAGCAGTATGGGGGGTTCCTCTGGGGCCAACGTCCTGACTTTC
CASSMGGSSGANVLTF
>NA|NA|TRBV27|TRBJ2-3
TGTGCCAGCAGTTATATCGGGAGTGGAGCAGATACGCAGTATTTT
CASSYIGSGADTQYF
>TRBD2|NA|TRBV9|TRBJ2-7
TGTGCCAGCAGCGTAGGAGGAGGGACTAGCAAATTGGGGCAGTACTTC
CASSVGGGTSKLGQYF
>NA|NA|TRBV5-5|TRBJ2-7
TGTGCCAGCAGCTTGCTACAGGGACGGGGCGAGCAGTACTTC
CASSLLQGRGEQYF
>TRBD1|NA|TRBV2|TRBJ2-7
TGTGCCAGCGAACAGGGGGTTCCCTACGAGCAGTACTTC
CASEQGVPYEQYF
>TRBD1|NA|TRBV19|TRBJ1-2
TGTGCCAGTTCTCGATCTCGACAGGGAAACTATGGCTACACCTTC
CASSRSRQGNYGYTF
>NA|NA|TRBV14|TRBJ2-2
TGTGCCAGCAGCCGATCGAGAGGGGGAACCGGGGAGCTGTTTTTT
CASSRSRGGTGELFF
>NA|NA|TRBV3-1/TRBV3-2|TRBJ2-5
TGTGCCAGCAGCCAAGGCCAGGCGAGCCAAGAGACCCAGTACTTC
CASSQGQASQETQYF
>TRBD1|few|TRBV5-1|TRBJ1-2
TGCGCCAGCAGCTTGGGGTCAGGGGGCGTTTCACAGTATGGCTACACCTTC
CASSLGSGGVSQYGYTF
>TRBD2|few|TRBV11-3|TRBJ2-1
TGTGCCAGCAGCCCAGAGACTAGCGGGAGCCGCGCCCCCAATGAGCAGTTCTTC
CASSPETSGSRAPNEQFF
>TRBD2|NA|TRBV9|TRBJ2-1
TGTGCCAGCAGCGTTCAAGGCGGGAGGTATGCCAATGAGCAGTTCTTC
CASSVQGGRYANEQFF
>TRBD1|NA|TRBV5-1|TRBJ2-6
TGCGCCAGCAGCTGGGACAGGGCAAATCCTGGGGCCAACGTCCTGACTTTC
CASSWDRANPGANVLTF
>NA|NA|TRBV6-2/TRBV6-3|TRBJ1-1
TGTGCCAGCAGTTACCCTTTAGATTCCCCGGCAGGGAGGCGGACTGAAGCTTTCTTT
CASSYPLDSPAGRRTEAFF
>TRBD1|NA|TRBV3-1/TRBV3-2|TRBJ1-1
TGTGCCAGCAGCCAATGGGAACAGGGGGCTTTCTTT
CASSQWEQGAFF
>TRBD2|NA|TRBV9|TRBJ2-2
TGTGCCAGCAGCGTAGGTAGCGGGAGTGGTACCGGGGAGCTGTTTTTT
CASSVGSGSGTGELFF
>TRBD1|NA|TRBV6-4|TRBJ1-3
TGTGCCAGCAGTGACTACAATCCGGGACAGGGAAAAAACACCATATATTTT
CASSDYNPGQGKNTIYF
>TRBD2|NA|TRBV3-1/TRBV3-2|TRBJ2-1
TGTGCCAGCAGCCAAATGACTAGCACGGATGAGCAGTTCTTC
CASSQMTSTDEQFF
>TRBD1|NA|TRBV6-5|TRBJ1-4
TGTGCCAGCAGTTACCGAAAGACAGGGGGTGGAAAACTGTTTTTT
CASSYRKTGGGKLFF
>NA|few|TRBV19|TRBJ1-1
TGTGCCAGTAGCCCTGTCCCGCGGGGACGTGGAGCTTTCTTT
CASSPVPRGRGAFF
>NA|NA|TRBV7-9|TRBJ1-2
TGTGCCAGCAGCTTAGAGGTCGGGGGGAACTATGGCTACACCTTC
CASSLEVGGNYGYTF
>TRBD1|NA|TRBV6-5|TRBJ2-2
TGTGCCAGCAGTTACACGAGGACAGGGGGTACCGGGGAGCTGTTTTTT
CASSYTRTGGTGELFF
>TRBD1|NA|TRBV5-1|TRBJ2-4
TGCGCCAGCAGCAGGACAGGGTACGAGGCCAAAAACATTCAGTACTTC
CASSRTGYEAKNIQYF
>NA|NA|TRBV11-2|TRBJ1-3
TGTGCCAGCAGCTTAGATACTGGAAACACCATATATTTT
CASSLDTGNTIYF
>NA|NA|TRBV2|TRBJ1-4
TGTGCCAGCAGCGATAGAACCCTTGCAACTAATGAAAAACTGTTTTTT
CASSDRTLATNEKLFF
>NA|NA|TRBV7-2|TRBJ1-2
TGTGCCAGCAGCTCTCCGGCACAGGAGAGCTATGGCTACACCTTC
CASSSPAQESYGYTF
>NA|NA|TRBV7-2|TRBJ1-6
TGTGCCAGCAGCTTAGAGGAGGGCCCGAATTCACCCCTCCACTTT
CASSLEEGPNSPLHF
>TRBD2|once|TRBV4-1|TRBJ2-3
TGCGCCAGCAGCCAAGTTAGCGGGGGGGCGAGAGATACGCAGTATTTT
CASSQVSGGARDTQYF
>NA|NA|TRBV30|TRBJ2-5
TGTGCCTGGAGTGTACTAGATAAAACCCAAGAGACCCAGTACTTC
CAWSVLDKTQETQYF
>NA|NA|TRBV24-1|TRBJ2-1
TGTGCCACCAGTGATTTGTACGGGGATGAGCAGTTCTTC
CATSDLYGDEQFF
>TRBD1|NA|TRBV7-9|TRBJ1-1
TGTGCCAGCAGCCCCTCCGGACAGGGGGCGCGGGTAGCTTTCTTT
CASSPSGQGARVAFF
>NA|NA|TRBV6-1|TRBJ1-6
TGTGCCAGCAGTGACAGTCCACATAATTCACCCCTCCACTTT
CASSDSPHNSPLHF
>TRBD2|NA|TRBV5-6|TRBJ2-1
TGTGCCAGCAGCTTATTAGGACTAGCGGGAGGGCCAGTTGGCAATGAGCAGTTCTTC
CASSLLGLAGGPVGNEQFF
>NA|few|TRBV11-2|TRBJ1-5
TGTGCCAGCAGCGGGGGGAATGGGCCCCAGCATTTT
CASSGGNGPQHF
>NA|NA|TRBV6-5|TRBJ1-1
TGTGCCAGCAGTTACATCCTTCTGGCTCCGGGCACTGAAGCTTTCTTT
CASSYILLAPGTEAFF
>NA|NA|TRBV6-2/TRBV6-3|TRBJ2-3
TGTGCCAGCAGCCTAGAGACGGGACTCCTCACAGATACGCAGTATTTT
CASSLETGLLTDTQYF
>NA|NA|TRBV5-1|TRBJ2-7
TGCGCCAGCAGCACGGACTACAGCACCTACGAGCAGTACTTC
CASSTDYSTYEQYF
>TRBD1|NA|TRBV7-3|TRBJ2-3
TGTGCCAGCAGCTTTGCAGGGGGAGATACGCAGTATTTT
CASSFAGGDTQYF
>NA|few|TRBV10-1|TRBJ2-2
TGCGCCAGCAGTGCCCAGGCGTTGAACACCGGGGAGCTGTTTTTT
CASSAQALNTGELFF